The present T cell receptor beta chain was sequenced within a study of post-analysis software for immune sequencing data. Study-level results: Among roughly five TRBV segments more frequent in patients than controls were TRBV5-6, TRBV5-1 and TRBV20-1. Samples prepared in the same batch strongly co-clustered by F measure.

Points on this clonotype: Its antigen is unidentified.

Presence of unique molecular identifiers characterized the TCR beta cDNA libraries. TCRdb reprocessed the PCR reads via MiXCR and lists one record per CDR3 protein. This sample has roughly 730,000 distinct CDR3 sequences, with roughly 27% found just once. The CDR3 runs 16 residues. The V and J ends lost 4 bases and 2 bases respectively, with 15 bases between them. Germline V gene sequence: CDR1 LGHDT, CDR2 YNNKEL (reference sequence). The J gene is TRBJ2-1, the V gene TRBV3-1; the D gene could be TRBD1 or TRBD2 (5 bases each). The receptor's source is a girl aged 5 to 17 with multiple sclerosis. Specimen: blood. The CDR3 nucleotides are TGTGCCAGCAGCCTCCGGGACCGAGGCACCTACAATGAGCAGTTCTTC. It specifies CASSLRDRGTYNEQFF.